Included here is one TCR beta chain sequence, with context. There are a few counts of this clonotype. This receptor's antigen is unknown. Per-nucleotide qualities are absent, and no much larger clonotype sits a single base away. The data were obtained in a study of tumor-infiltrating lymphocytes in oesophageal squamous cell carcinoma (dated by TCRdb to the mid-2010s). Libraries were built with PCR. Sequencing relied on an Illumina HiSeq 2000. TCRdb applied fastp at Q25 and MiXCR to the public reads, then kept only in-frame beta chains. Rows are combined by CDR3 protein, so each entry shows the most common genes and DNA. The sample yields approximately 21,000 distinct CDR3 sequences; roughly two fifths were counted once. Clones ranked in the top ten supply about 40% of the sample. The CDR3, from cysteine to phenylalanine, totals 16 residues. CDR3 DNA only is kept here, 48 bases in frame from base 1. The trim is 5 bases for V and 0 bases for J, with a gap of 17 bases between the germline ends. The germline V gene encodes CDR1 LNHDA and CDR2 SQIVND (reference sequence).

The chain was built from TRBV19 and TRBJ2-7; the D gene is perhaps TRBD1 or TRBD2, each of them matching over 5 bases. Sequencing used esophageal tumor tissue. The TCR comes from a male donor with esophageal squamous cell carcinoma. The DNA sequence reads TGTGCCAGTAGTTTCGGGGTGTGGGGCAGCTCCTACGAGCAGTACTTC. Protein translation: CASSFGVWGSSYEQYF.